Listed here are 23 T cell receptor beta chains from one sample, sequenced in a study of breast tumors, draining lymph nodes, adjacent tissues. Breast cancer patients provided tissue from their axillary draining lymph nodes. In TCRdb, the multiplex PCR reads were re-called with MiXCR into one record per CDR3 protein. Here the sample spans tens of thousands of distinct CDR3 sequences, 15% to 20% being singletons. The sample consisted of axillary lymph node tissue. These TCRs come from a female donor with breast cancer. Some clones in this sample may be carry-over from other donors' samples.

This clonotype occurred many times. The chain employs TRBV9 and TRBJ2-7; no firm D call. From germline, CDR1 is SGDLS and CDR2 YYNGEE. The CDR3 contains 13 residues. V was shortened by 0 bases and J by 3 bases, with 7 bases between the two germline ends. As DNA, the CDR3 is TGTGCCAGCAGCGTAGCGGACGGCTACGAGCAGTACTTC. Protein: CASSVADGYEQYF. The variable domain in full, with the rest retrieved from reference TRBV9 and TRBJ2-7, is DSGVTQTPKHLITATGQRVTLRCSPRSGDLSVYWYQQSLDQGLQFLIQYYNGEERAKGNILERFSAQQFPDLHSELNLSSLELGDSALYFCASSVADGYEQYFGPGTRLTVT.

This clonotype was seen repeatedly, ten times or more. The rearrangement uses TRBV20-1 and TRBJ2-1; 15 bases map to TRBD2. The V and J ends lost 2 bases and 7 bases, in that order; junction bases with no gene match: 6. Germline V gene sequence: CDR1 DFQATT, CDR2 SNEGSKA (reference sequence). The CDR3 is 16 residues long. The CDR3 DNA reads as TGCAGTGCTAGACCATGGACTAGCGGGAGGGTAAATGAGCAGTTCTTC. It is translated as CSARPWTSGRVNEQFF.

This clonotype was picked up many times. V gene TRBV5-4 combines with J gene TRBJ2-7, with a tentative D call TRBD2 (6 bases). Trimming left V 4 bases short and J 3 bases short, with 17 bases between. This CDR3 spans 15 amino acids. The germline V gene has CDR1 SGHNT and CDR2 YYREEE (reference sequence). This CDR3 is CASSPDGGGSYEQYF. DNA of the CDR3: TGTGCCAGCAGCCCGGATGGGGGAGGTAGCTACGAGCAGTACTTC.

This clonotype has a count of ten or more. CDR3 loop: CSARRRTSPRTYNEQFF. As DNA, the CDR3 is TGCAGTGCTAGGAGGAGGACTAGCCCAAGGACCTACAATGAGCAGTTCTTC. The rearrangement links TRBV20-1 to TRBJ2-1; TRBD2 matches 8 bases. The germline V gene has CDR1 DFQATT and CDR2 SNEGSKA (reference sequence). The length of the CDR3 is 17 residues. With V trimmed by 3 bases and J by 2 bases, 12 bases remained unmatched.

This clonotype was recorded many times. The rearrangement links TRBV6-5 to TRBJ1-2; 7 positions match TRBD1. This CDR3 has 13 amino acids. With 6 bases clipped from V and 7 bases from J, the junction kept 8 bases outside the gene matches. Germline CDR1 is MNHEY and CDR2 is SVGAGI. The CDR3 DNA reads TGTGCCAGCAGAAACGACAGGGAGACTGGCTACACCTTC. It is translated as CASRNDRETGYTF.

This clonotype was detected ten times or more. This rearrangement joins TRBV2 to TRBJ1-2; the D is unclear. Germline lookup yields CDR1 SNHLY and CDR2 FYNNEI. The ends were cut back, 3 bases at V and 7 bases at J, with 12 bases in the middle. The CDR3 loop spans 13 amino acids. CDR3 sequence: CASSEDGPGGYTF. The CDR3 bases are TGTGCCAGCAGTGAGGACGGACCGGGTGGCTACACCTTC.

About this clonotype itself: This may arise from a read error, as a much more abundant clone is one base away. The rearrangement links TRBV5-1 to TRBJ2-6; D unresolved. Germline CDR1 SGHRS, CDR2 YFSETQ. This CDR3 is 16 amino acids long. Between the trimmed V and J ends, which lost 6 bases and 0 bases, there was a span of 13 bases. Written as DNA, the CDR3 is TGCGCCAGCACCCCGACTGAAAGCTCTGGGGCCAACGTCCTGACTTTC. Encoded protein: CASTPTESSGANVLTF.

Many counts were recorded for this clonotype. J is TRBJ2-5 and V is TRBV20-1; 16 positions agree with TRBD2. Germline V CDR1 and CDR2: DFQATT, SNEGSKA (reference sequence). CDR3 length: 17 residues. V trimming: 3 bases; J trimming: 7 bases; junction bases outside the gene matches: 11. CDR3 in amino acids: CSASGTSGRARSGTQYF. CDR3 in DNA: TGCAGTGCTAGTGGGACTAGCGGGAGGGCCAGGTCTGGGACCCAGTACTTC.

The table lists this clonotype with many counts. CDR3 residues: CASSQDLEGLSREQFF. The DNA for the CDR3 is TGCGCCAGCAGCCAAGATCTGGAGGGCCTCTCTCGTGAGCAGTTCTTC. The chain is built from TRBV4-3 and TRBJ2-1; a weak D match, TRBD2 (6 bases). Trimming left V 0 bases short and J 9 bases short, with 18 bases between. The germline CDR1 and CDR2 sequences are LGHNA and YSLEER. This CDR3 is built from 16 residues.

This clonotype was seen at least ten times. The chain couples TRBV18 to TRBJ2-7; no clear D. Trimming took 3 bases from V and 2 from J, leaving 11 bases between them. The germline CDR1 and CDR2 sequences are KGHSH and LQKENI. The CDR3 contains 14 residues. The CDR3 here is CASSPSPGAYEQYF. The CDR3, as DNA: TGTGCCAGCTCACCCTCCCCCGGAGCCTACGAGCAGTACTTC.

This clonotype was seen more than once but under ten times. CDR3 in DNA: TGTGCCAGCAGTCGCACGACAGATAACTATGGCTACACCTTC. It is translated as CASSRTTDNYGYTF. The V and J genes are TRBV6-6 and TRBJ1-2, with D maybe TRBD1 (5 bases). Germline V lookup: CDR1 MNHNY, CDR2 SVGAGI (reference sequence). Trimming shortened V by 5 bases and J by 1 base, and 11 bases separated the two germline ends. The CDR3 runs to 14 residues.

This clonotype was observed a handful of times. The chain uses TRBV4-1 and TRBJ2-2, with 10 bases identical to TRBD2. V lost 1 base, J lost 6 bases, and 14 bases stayed unmatched. Looked up from germline, CDR1 is MGHRA and CDR2 is YSYEKL. The CDR3 spans 19 residues. This CDR3 is CASSQGLAGVQVLAGELFF. The CDR3 nucleotides are TGCGCCAGCAGCCAAGGGCTAGCGGGAGTTCAAGTATTGGCCGGGGAGCTGTTTTTT.

In this sample, this clonotype turned up many times. The chain couples TRBV27 to TRBJ1-6; weak D call: TRBD1 (5 bases). Germline V CDR1 and CDR2: MNHEY, SMNVEV (reference sequence). The V and J ends lost 5 bases and 9 bases respectively, with 8 bases between them. The CDR3 consists of 12 residues. CDR3 sequence: CASSTQGSPLHF. CDR3 nucleotide sequence: TGTGCCAGCAGTACCCAGGGTTCACCCCTCCACTTT.

The sample holds one count of this clonotype. The genes are TRBV6-1 and TRBJ1-1; weak D call: TRBD1 (5 bases). Trimming left V 4 bases short and J 6 bases short, with 15 bases between. The V gene's germline CDR1 is MNHNS and CDR2 SASEGT. The CDR3 is 14 amino acids. The CDR3 DNA reads as TGTGCCAGCAGTGCTCTCCATAGGGGCGCTGAAGCTTTCTTT. Protein sequence: CASSALHRGAEAFF.

A remark on this clonotype: Being one base from a much bigger clone, this may be a read error. The J gene is TRBJ1-4, the V gene TRBV12-3 or TRBV12-4, with 7 bases aligning to TRBD1. Trimming cost V 4 bases and J 7 bases; bases outside gene matches: 6. There are 14 residues in the CDR3. The CDR3 spells CASSSGGAGEKLFF. DNA for the CDR3: TGTGCCAGCAGTTCAGGGGGGGCCGGTGAAAAACTGTTTTTT.

This clonotype was observed many times. The chain uses TRBV29-1 and TRBJ2-7; TRBD2 matches 11 bases. Losses at the gene ends were 5 bases for V and 3 bases for J; bases not matched to a gene: 6. Per the germline V gene, CDR1 is SQVTM and CDR2 is ANQGSEA. The CDR3 is 14 amino acids. The CDR3 DNA sequence: TGCAGCGTTCAAACTAGCGGGGGACTCTACGAGCAGTACTTC. Translating it yields CSVQTSGGLYEQYF.

This clonotype was observed at least ten times. J is TRBJ2-5 and V is TRBV12-5; D may be TRBD1 (5 bases). Trimming took 4 bases from V and 3 from J, leaving 9 bases between them. There are 13 residues in the CDR3. Per germline, CDR1 LGHNT and CDR2 FRNRAP. DNA of the CDR3: TGTGCTAGTGGTTACTCGACAGAAGAGACCCAGTACTTC. Its protein is CASGYSTEETQYF.

V gene TRBV6-6 combines with J gene TRBJ1-1; D ambiguous. The germline V gene encodes CDR1 MNHNY and CDR2 SVGAGI (reference sequence). Trimming stripped 2 bases from V and 7 bases from J, with 8 bases between. There are 12 residues in the CDR3. The CDR3 is CASSYMTGEAFF. CDR3 nucleotide sequence: TGTGCCAGCAGTTACATGACGGGTGAAGCTTTCTTT.

In this sample, this clonotype turned up many times. The CDR3 here is CASTLGGGSAYEQYF. For the CDR3, the DNA is TGTGCCAGCACCCTAGGTGGCGGGTCTGCCTACGAGCAGTACTTC. The chain uses TRBV7-2 and TRBJ2-7; possible D gene TRBD2, 5 bases. The CDR3 sequence is 15 residues long. Germline CDR1 is SGHTA and CDR2 is FQGNSA. V lost 7 bases to trimming and J lost 2 bases, with 18 bases between them.

There are many counts of this clonotype. This chain links TRBV7-9 with TRBJ2-7; D possibly matches TRBD1 or TRBD2 (5 bases each). V lost 0 bases, J lost 1 base, and 10 bases lay in between. The CDR3 contains 15 residues. The germline gives CDR1 SEHNR, CDR2 FQNEAQ (reference sequence). Here the CDR3 DNA reads TGTGCCAGCAGCTTAGCAGGGACGGCATCCTACGAGCAGTACTTC. It codes for CASSLAGTASYEQYF.

The table lists this clonotype with many counts. The chain links TRBV7-2 to TRBJ2-7; 13 nucleotides agree with TRBD2. The junction had 3 bases not matched to a gene; V was cut back by 3 bases and J by 4 bases. This CDR3 is 15 amino acids long. Germline CDR1 is SGHTA and CDR2 is FQGNSA. Written as DNA, the CDR3 is TGTGCCAGCAGCTTGGGACTAGCGGGAAGGTACGAGCAGTACTTC. Translation gives CASSLGLAGRYEQYF.

This clonotype was seen repeatedly, ten times or more. The gene calls are TRBV12-3 or TRBV12-4 and TRBJ2-2; D may match TRBD1 or TRBD2 (6 bases each). V shed 7 bases and J shed 9 bases, with 12 bases lying between them. The CDR3 runs to 12 residues. The CDR3 region has the DNA TGTGCCAGCACCATGGGGGGCCGGGAGCTGTTTTTT. Amino acid sequence: CASTMGGRELFF.

In its sample, this clonotype was seen many times. This chain connects TRBV19 to TRBJ2-3; 10 bases line up with TRBD2. CDR1 is LNHDA, CDR2 SQIVND, per germline (reference sequence). The V segment lost 7 bases and the J segment 3 bases; nucleotides outside the gene matches: 7. The CDR3 consists of 15 residues. The CDR3 DNA reads TGTGCCAGTACCCTAAGCGGGAGGGCGACAGATACGCAGTATTTT. Translation gives CASTLSGRATDTQYF.